This T cell receptor beta chain was sequenced during a study of radiotherapy plus CTLA-4 blockade in lung cancer (dated by TCRdb to the late 2010s). For context, the study as a whole: Objective responses were observed in 18% of enrolled patients, and disease control was achieved in less than 40%.

The research as a whole found: The strongest predictors of response, as reported, were early dynamic changes in blood T cell clones along with a rise in serum interferon-beta after radiation. TCR clones derived from tumors expanded in peripheral blood after treatment with radiotherapy and ipilimumab.

On this clone: Its recognized antigen is unknown. The sample holds no much larger clone one base away, and base qualities are not on file.

V is cut by 6 bases and J by 8 bases, and the space between the germline ends is 11 bases. CDR1 and CDR2 were assigned from the germline V gene (reference sequence) as LNHDA and SQIVND. The cysteine opens and the phenylalanine closes a CDR3 of 12 amino acids. Only CDR3 DNA remains: 36 bases, in frame from the first base. The library relied on the immunoSEQ multiplex PCR assay. Held by TCRdb, this immuneACCESS table contains in-frame sequences only and omits some clones. Under half of the omission traces to an unresolved V gene where checked; the cause of the rest is unknown. The sample table records roughly 90,000 clones; about 78% of these occur just once. The ten biggest clones cover 3% to 4.5% of the sample. Focal radiation therapy combined with CTLA-4 blockade (ipilimumab) was tested in patients with chemo-refractory metastatic non-small-cell lung cancer.

This sequence was found in a human donor with non-small cell lung cancer who had a partial response to radiotherapy plus ipilimumab. Some clones in this sample may be carry-over from other donors' samples. This specimen consisted of peripheral blood, obtained from a patient treated with radiotherapy plus ipilimumab. The sequence joins TRBV19 to TRBJ1-5; no D gene is confidently identified. CDR3 loop: CASRRAAEPQHF. The DNA is TGTGCCAGTAGGAGGGCGGCAGAGCCCCAGCATTTT.